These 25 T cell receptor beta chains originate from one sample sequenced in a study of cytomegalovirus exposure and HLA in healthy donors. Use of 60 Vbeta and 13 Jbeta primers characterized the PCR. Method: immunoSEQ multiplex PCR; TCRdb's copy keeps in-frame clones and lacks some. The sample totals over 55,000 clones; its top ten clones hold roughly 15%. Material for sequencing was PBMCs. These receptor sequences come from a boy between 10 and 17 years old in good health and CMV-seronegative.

This CDR3 is CASREALQGPQHF. The CDR3, as DNA: TGTGCCAGCCGCGAGGCGCTTCAGGGGCCCCAGCATTTT. The chain recombines TRBV2 with TRBJ1-5, with D possibly TRBD1 on 5 matching bases. Germline V CDR1 and CDR2: SNHLY, FYNNEI. Trimming pared 8 bases from V and 9 bases from J, leaving 17 bases between. This CDR3 spans 13 amino acids.

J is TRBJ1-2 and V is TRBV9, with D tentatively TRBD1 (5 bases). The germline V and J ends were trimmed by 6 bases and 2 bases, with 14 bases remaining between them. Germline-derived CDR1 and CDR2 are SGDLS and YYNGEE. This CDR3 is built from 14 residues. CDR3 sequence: CASTSGQGNYGYTF. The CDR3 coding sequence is TGTGCCAGCACTAGTGGCCAGGGCAACTATGGCTACACCTTC.

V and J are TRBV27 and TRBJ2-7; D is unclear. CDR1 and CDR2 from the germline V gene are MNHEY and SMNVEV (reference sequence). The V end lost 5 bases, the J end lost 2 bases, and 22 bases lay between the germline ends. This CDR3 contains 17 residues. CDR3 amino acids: CASSPPLTVFTAYEQYF. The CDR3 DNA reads TGTGCCAGCAGTCCCCCCTTAACAGTCTTCACCGCCTACGAGCAGTACTTC.

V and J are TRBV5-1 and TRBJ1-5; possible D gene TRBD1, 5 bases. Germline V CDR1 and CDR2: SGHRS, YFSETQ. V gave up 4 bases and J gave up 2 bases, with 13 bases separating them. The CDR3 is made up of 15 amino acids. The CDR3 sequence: CASSPLGGGNQPQHF. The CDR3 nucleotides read TGCGCCAGCAGCCCCCTGGGGGGGGGCAATCAGCCCCAGCATTTT.

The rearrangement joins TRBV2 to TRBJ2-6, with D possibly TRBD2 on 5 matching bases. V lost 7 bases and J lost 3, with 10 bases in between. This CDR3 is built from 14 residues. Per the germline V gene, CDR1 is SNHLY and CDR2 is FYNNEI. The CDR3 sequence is CASNAGHGANVLTF. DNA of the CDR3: TGTGCCAGCAATGCGGGTCATGGGGCCAACGTCCTGACTTTC.

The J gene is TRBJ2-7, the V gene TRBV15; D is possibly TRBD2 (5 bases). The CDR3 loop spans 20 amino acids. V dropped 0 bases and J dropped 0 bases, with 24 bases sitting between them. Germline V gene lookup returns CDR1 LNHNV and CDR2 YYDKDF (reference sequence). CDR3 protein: CATSRDVRGPSASRSYEQYF. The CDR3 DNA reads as TGTGCCACCAGCAGAGATGTACGGGGTCCTTCAGCCTCGCGCTCCTACGAGCAGTACTTC.

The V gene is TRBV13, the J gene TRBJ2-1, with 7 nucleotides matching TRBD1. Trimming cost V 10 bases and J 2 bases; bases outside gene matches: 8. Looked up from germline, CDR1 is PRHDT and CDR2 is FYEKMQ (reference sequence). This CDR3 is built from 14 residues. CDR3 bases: TGTGCCACCCACCCGACAGGGCCCTACAATGAGCAGTTCTTC. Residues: CATHPTGPYNEQFF.

The CDR3 loop is CASSFGEGAGNTIYF. CDR3 DNA sequence: TGTGCCAGCAGCTTTGGGGAGGGGGCTGGAAACACCATATATTTT. The rearrangement joins TRBV7-8 to TRBJ1-3, with D possibly being TRBD1 (6 bases). V was clipped by 3 bases and J by 2 bases, with 11 bases between them. The CDR3 is 15 residues long. Germline lookup yields CDR1 SGHVS and CDR2 FQNEAQ.

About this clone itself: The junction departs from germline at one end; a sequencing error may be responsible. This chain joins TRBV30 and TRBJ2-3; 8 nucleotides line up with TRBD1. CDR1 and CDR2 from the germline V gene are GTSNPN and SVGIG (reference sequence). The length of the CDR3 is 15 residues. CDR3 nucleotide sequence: TGTGCCGGGAGTGTAGGAGACAGGGGTAAAGATACGCAGTATTTT. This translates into CAGSVGDRGKDTQYF.

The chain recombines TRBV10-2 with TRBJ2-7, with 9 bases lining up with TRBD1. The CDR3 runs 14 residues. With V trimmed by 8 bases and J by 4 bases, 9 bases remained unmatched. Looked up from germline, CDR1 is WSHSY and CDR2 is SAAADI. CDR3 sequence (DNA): TGCGCCAGCGTCGGAACAGGGGGCGCATACGAGCAGTACTTC. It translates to CASVGTGGAYEQYF.

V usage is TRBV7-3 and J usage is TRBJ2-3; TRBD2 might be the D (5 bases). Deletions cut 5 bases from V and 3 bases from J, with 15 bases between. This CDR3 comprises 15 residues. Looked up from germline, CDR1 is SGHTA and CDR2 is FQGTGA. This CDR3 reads CASSLGNPVTDTQYF. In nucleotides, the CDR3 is TGTGCCAGCAGCCTCGGGAACCCCGTGACAGATACGCAGTATTTT.

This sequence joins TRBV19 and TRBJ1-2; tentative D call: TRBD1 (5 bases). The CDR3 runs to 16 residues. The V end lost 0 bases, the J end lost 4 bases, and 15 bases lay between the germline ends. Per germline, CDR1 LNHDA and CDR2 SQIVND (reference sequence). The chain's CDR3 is CASSIDLPTDIYGYTF. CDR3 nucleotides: TGTGCCAGTAGTATAGATTTACCCACGGACATCTATGGCTACACCTTC.

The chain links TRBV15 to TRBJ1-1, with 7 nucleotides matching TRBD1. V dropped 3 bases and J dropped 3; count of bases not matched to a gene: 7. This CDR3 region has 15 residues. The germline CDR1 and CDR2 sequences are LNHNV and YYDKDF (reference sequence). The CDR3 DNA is TGTGCCACCAGCAGTAACCAGGGACAGCACACTGAAGCTTTCTTT. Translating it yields CATSSNQGQHTEAFF.

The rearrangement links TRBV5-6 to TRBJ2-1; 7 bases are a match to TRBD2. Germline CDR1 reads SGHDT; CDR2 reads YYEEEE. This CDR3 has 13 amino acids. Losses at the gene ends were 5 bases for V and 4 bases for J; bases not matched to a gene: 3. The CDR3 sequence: CASSSGGYNEQFF. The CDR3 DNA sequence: TGTGCCAGCAGTTCGGGGGGATACAATGAGCAGTTCTTC.

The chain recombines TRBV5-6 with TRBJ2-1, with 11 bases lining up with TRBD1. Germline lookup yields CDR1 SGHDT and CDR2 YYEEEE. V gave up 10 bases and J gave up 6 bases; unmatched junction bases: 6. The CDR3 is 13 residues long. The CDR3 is CAGGTGGFNEQFF. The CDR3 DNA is TGTGCCGGTGGGACAGGGGGGTTCAATGAGCAGTTCTTC.

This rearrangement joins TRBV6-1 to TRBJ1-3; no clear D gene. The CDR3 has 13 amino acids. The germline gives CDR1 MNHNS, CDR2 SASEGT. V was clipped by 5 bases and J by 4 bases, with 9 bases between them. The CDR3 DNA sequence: TGTGCCAGCAGTTCCAGCGCGGGAAACACCATATATTTT. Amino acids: CASSSSAGNTIYF.

CDR3 amino acids: CASSFSHGVENEKLFF. The DNA for the CDR3 is TGTGCCAGCAGCTTCTCCCACGGGGTTGAGAATGAAAAACTGTTTTTT. V and J are TRBV11-2 and TRBJ1-4; no reliable D call. The CDR3 consists of 16 residues. Deletions cut 3 bases from V and 5 bases from J, with 16 bases between. Germline CDR1 is SGHAT and CDR2 is FQNNGV.

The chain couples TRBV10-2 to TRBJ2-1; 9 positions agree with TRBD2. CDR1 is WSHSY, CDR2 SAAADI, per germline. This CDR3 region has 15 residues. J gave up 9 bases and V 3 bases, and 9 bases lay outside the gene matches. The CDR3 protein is CASSEVAGGPSEQFF. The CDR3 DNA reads TGCGCCAGCAGTGAAGTTGCGGGGGGGCCAAGTGAGCAGTTCTTC.

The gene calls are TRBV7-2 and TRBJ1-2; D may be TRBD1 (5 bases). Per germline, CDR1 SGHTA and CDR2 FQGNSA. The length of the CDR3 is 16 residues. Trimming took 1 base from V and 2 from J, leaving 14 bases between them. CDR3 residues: CASSLGSGKQNYGYTF. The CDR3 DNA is TGTGCCAGCAGCTTAGGATCAGGGAAGCAGAACTATGGCTACACCTTC.

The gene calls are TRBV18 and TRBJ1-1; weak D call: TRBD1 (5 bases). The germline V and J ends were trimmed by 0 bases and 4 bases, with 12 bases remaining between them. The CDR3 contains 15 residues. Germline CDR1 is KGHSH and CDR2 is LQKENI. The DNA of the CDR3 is TGTGCCAGCTCACCACCGGCAGGGTCGGGCACTGAAGCTTTCTTT. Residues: CASSPPAGSGTEAFF.

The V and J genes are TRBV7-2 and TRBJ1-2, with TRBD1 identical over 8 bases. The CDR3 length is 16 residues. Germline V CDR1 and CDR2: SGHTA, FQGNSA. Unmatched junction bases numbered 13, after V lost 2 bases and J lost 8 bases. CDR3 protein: CASSLKTGTGYGGYTF. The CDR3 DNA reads TGTGCCAGCAGCTTAAAGACCGGGACAGGTTACGGCGGCTACACCTTC.

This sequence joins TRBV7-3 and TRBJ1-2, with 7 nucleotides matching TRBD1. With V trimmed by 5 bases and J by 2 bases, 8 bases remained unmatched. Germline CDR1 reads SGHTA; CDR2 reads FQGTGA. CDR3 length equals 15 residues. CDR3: CASSVRQGSNYGYTF. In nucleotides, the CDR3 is TGTGCCAGCAGCGTCAGACAGGGATCAAACTATGGCTACACCTTC.

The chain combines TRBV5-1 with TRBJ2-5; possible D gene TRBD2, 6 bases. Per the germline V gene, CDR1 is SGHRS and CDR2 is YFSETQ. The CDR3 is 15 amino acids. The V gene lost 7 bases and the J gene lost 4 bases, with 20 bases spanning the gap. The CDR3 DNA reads TGCGCCAGCCTGTGGGTTCAGGGAGGCCGAGAGACCCAGTACTTC. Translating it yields CASLWVQGGRETQYF.

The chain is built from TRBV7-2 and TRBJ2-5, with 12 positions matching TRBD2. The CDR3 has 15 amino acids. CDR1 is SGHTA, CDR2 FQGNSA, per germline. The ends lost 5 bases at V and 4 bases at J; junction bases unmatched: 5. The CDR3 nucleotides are TGTGCCAGCAGCCCCGGGACTAGCGGGCTAGAGACCCAGTACTTC. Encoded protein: CASSPGTSGLETQYF.

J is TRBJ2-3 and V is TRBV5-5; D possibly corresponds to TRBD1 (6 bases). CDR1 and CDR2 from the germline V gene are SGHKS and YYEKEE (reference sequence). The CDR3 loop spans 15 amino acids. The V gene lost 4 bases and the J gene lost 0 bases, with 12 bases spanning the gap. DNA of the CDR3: TGTGCCAGCAGCCCAGGGGCAGTTAGCACAGATACGCAGTATTTT. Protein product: CASSPGAVSTDTQYF. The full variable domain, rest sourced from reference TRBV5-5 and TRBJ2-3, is DAGVTQSPTHLIKTRGQQVTLRCSPISGHKSVSWYQQVLGQGPQFIFQYYEKEERGRGNFPDRFSARQFPNYSSELNVNALLLGDSALYLCASSPGAVSTDTQYFGPGTRLTVL.